This entry concerns a single TCR beta chain. This entry comes from a study of T cell repertoires in cytomegalovirus infection. TCRdb re-called the reads through MiXCR, storing one row per CDR3 protein. The sample carries some 700,000 distinct CDR3 sequences, 35% to 45% recorded once. Germline CDR1 is SGHRS and CDR2 is YFSETQ. This CDR3 is 14 amino acids long. V lost 6 bases and J 3 bases, leaving 15 bases between the germline ends. Sequencing input: PBMCs. The V gene is TRBV5-1, the J gene TRBJ2-5, with D possibly being TRBD1 or TRBD2 (5 bases each). The TCR was taken from a human donor in good health (CMV status not recorded). Some clones in this sample may be carry-over from other donors' samples. Here the CDR3 reads CASKTAGREETQYF. CDR3 nucleotide sequence: TGCGCCAGCAAAACCGCGGGCAGGGAAGAGACCCAGTACTTC.